Presented here are 17 T cell receptor beta chains from one specimen sequenced in a study of OX40 agonist ivuxolimab in advanced cancers. Library construction relied on the immunoSEQ multiplex PCR assay. TCRdb took over this immuneACCESS table, retaining in-frame rearrangements with V and J assigned. Such tables are incomplete; in checked studies, under half of the missing clones stem from an unresolved V gene, and the remainder is unexplained. The sample has around 63,000 clones on record, 79% of them singletons. Clones ranked in the top ten supply approximately 10% of the sample. Sequencing was performed on CD4+ or CD8+ T cells sorted from blood, taken in a trial of the OX40 agonist ivuxolimab. Receptors originate from an adult with an advanced solid tumor such as melanoma, head and neck, liver or kidney cancer.

The CDR3 region has the DNA TGCGCCAGCAGCTTGGACCCAGGGAGGCAGAACACCGGGGAGCTGTTTTTT. Its protein product is CASSLDPGRQNTGELFF. The chain combines TRBV5-1 with TRBJ2-2, with D maybe TRBD2 (6 bases). The V gene lost 0 bases and the J gene lost 1 base, with 13 bases spanning the gap. The CDR3 extends over 17 amino acids. CDR1 is SGHRS, CDR2 YFSETQ, per germline.

The rearrangement joins TRBV7-8 to TRBJ1-1; D remains ambiguous. V lost 1 base and J 7 bases, leaving 13 bases between the germline ends. The CDR3 sequence is 14 residues long. Germline V CDR1 and CDR2: SGHVS, FQNEAQ. CDR3 bases: TGTGCCAGCAGCTTAGAATTGGTCGTCGATGAAGCTTTCTTT. Residues: CASSLELVVDEAFF.

This chain links TRBV5-1 with TRBJ1-1; no reliable D call. Per germline, CDR1 SGHRS and CDR2 YFSETQ. CDR3 length: 15 residues. With 0 bases removed from V and 0 bases from J, the gap between germline ends came to 9 bases. The CDR3 here is CASSLETEVNTEAFF. For the CDR3, the DNA is TGCGCCAGCAGCTTGGAAACAGAAGTGAACACTGAAGCTTTCTTT. The variable domain in full, completed from reference TRBV5-1 and TRBJ1-1, reads KAGVTQTPRYLIKTRGQQVTLSCSPISGHRSVSWYQQTPGQGLQFLFEYFSETQRNKGNFPGRFSGRQFSNSRSEMNVSTLELGDSALYLCASSLETEVNTEAFFGQGTRLTVV.

The chain has TRBV5-5 and TRBJ2-3; D unresolved. Trimming shortened V by 1 base and J by 2 bases, and 11 bases separated the two germline ends. CDR3 length equals 15 residues. Germline CDR1 reads SGHKS; CDR2 reads YYEKEE (reference sequence). The CDR3 spells CASSLRSLLTDTQYF. As DNA, the CDR3 is TGTGCCAGCAGCTTGCGATCACTACTCACAGATACGCAGTATTTT.

The chain has TRBV5-6 and TRBJ1-6; unclear D gene. The CDR3 extends over 16 amino acids. The germline V gene encodes CDR1 SGHDT and CDR2 YYEEEE. V dropped 0 bases and J dropped 7 bases, with 14 bases sitting between them. DNA of the CDR3: TGTGCCAGCAGCTTGGATCCCGCAGAACAGAATTCACCCCTCCACTTT. It codes for CASSLDPAEQNSPLHF.

The chain is built from TRBV9 and TRBJ2-2; TRBD1 agrees at 9 bases. The V and J ends lost 0 bases and 4 bases, in that order; junction bases with no gene match: 10. The CDR3 has 18 amino acids. CDR1 is SGDLS and CDR2 is YYNGEE in the germline V gene. CDR3 amino acids: CASSVAVWTGVGTGELFF. In DNA form, the CDR3 reads TGTGCCAGCAGCGTAGCAGTGTGGACAGGGGTGGGCACCGGGGAGCTGTTTTTT.

V gene TRBV11-2 combines with J gene TRBJ2-5; 10 nucleotides match TRBD2. Germline V gene data show CDR1 as SGHAT and CDR2 as FQNNGV. CDR3 length equals 14 residues. V gave up 5 bases and J gave up 4 bases; unmatched junction bases: 4. The CDR3 DNA sequence: TGTGCCAGCAGCCCTAGCGGGGGCGGAGAGACCCAGTACTTC. Translating it yields CASSPSGGGETQYF.

This chain connects TRBV7-9 to TRBJ1-1; TRBD1 agrees at 8 bases. The CDR3 is 14 residues long. Germline V gene sequence: CDR1 SEHNR, CDR2 FQNEAQ (reference sequence). V lost 2 bases to trimming and J lost 8 bases; unmatched junction nucleotides: 7. The CDR3 region has the DNA TGTGCCAGCAGCTTATTCGACAGGGGAGTCGAAGCTTTCTTT. Its protein is CASSLFDRGVEAFF.

The chain employs TRBV27 and TRBJ2-7; 7 nucleotides match TRBD1. Per the germline V gene, CDR1 is MNHEY and CDR2 is SMNVEV (reference sequence). V lost 5 bases, J lost 2 bases, and 15 bases stayed unmatched. The CDR3 has 17 residues. CDR3 residues: CASSPPRQGPGTYEQYF. The CDR3 DNA follows: TGTGCCAGCAGTCCTCCGAGACAGGGCCCGGGTACCTACGAGCAGTACTTC.

The sample holds a few counts of this clone. The chain couples TRBV7-2 to TRBJ2-1; 8 bases map to TRBD2. The V gene end was trimmed by 3 bases and the J gene end by 7 bases; junction bases not matched to a gene: 2. CDR1 is SGHTA, CDR2 FQGNSA, per germline. The CDR3 covers 13 residues. CDR3 residues: CASSFAGGNEQFF. CDR3 DNA sequence: TGTGCCAGCAGCTTTGCGGGAGGTAATGAGCAGTTCTTC.

The rearrangement links TRBV7-8 to TRBJ2-2; TRBD2 might be the D (6 bases). Germline CDR1 reads SGHVS; CDR2 reads FQNEAQ. This CDR3 comprises 16 residues. V gave up 0 bases and J gave up 6 bases, with 14 bases separating them. CDR3 bases: TGTGCCAGCAGCTTAGCGGGCGACGGCGGGGCCGGGGAGCTGTTTTTT. This gives the protein CASSLAGDGGAGELFF.

CDR3 nucleotides: TGTGCCAGCAGCCAATGGGAGGGTATTCCCTACGAGCAGTACTTC. This encodes CASSQWEGIPYEQYF. This rearrangement joins TRBV14 to TRBJ2-7; 7 positions agree with TRBD2. Germline CDR1 is SGHDN and CDR2 is FVKESK. The ends lost 2 bases at V and 2 bases at J; junction bases unmatched: 6. This CDR3 comprises 15 residues.

The chain recombines TRBV7-2 with TRBJ2-5; D ambiguous. CDR1 and CDR2 from the germline V gene are SGHTA and FQGNSA. This CDR3 is 12 amino acids long. The V end lost 6 bases, the J end lost 4 bases, and 9 bases lay between the germline ends. CDR3: CASSQQRETQYF. In DNA form, the CDR3 reads TGTGCCAGCAGTCAACAGAGAGAGACCCAGTACTTC.

This clone was observed a handful of times. V gene TRBV5-6 combines with J gene TRBJ1-1; D might be TRBD1 (5 bases). The CDR3 loop spans 12 amino acids. Deletions cut 6 bases from V and 4 bases from J, with 10 bases between. Germline loops: CDR1 SGHDT, CDR2 YYEEEE. CDR3 loop: CASTSGGTEAFF. The CDR3 bases are TGTGCCAGCACTTCGGGGGGCACTGAAGCTTTCTTT.

The genes are TRBV2 and TRBJ2-1, with 8 bases that match TRBD2. Germline values: CDR1 SNHLY, CDR2 FYNNEI. V was clipped by 6 bases and J by 12 bases; unmatched bases: 16. CDR3 length: 15 amino acids. The CDR3 coding sequence is TGTGCCAGCAGGGAACTAAGCGGGGGACCTGGTGGGCAGTTCTTC. Protein product: CASRELSGGPGGQFF.

This chain connects TRBV2 to TRBJ2-2, with a possible D match to TRBD2 (6 bases). The length of the CDR3 is 15 residues. Germline CDR1 reads SNHLY; CDR2 reads FYNNEI. The ends were cut back, 6 bases at V and 5 bases at J, with 16 bases in the middle. CDR3 sequence reads: CASSRGVALTGELFF. The CDR3 nucleotides are TGTGCCAGCAGCCGCGGGGTAGCGCTGACCGGGGAGCTGTTTTTT. The complete variable domain, with remaining parts taken from reference TRBV2 and TRBJ2-2, reads EPEVTQTPSHQVTQMGQEVILRCVPISNHLYFYWYRQILGQKVEFLVSFYNNEISEKSEIFDDQFSVERPDGSNFTLKIRSTKLEDSAMYFCASSRGVALTGELFFGEGSRLTVL.

The genes are TRBV13 and TRBJ2-3; unclear D gene. CDR3 length: 13 amino acids. V was shortened by 5 bases and J by 4 bases, with 10 bases between the two germline ends. Germline lookup yields CDR1 PRHDT and CDR2 FYEKMQ (reference sequence). The CDR3 reads CASSVSSPDTQYF. In nucleotides, the CDR3 is TGTGCCAGCAGCGTATCTTCCCCAGATACGCAGTATTTT.